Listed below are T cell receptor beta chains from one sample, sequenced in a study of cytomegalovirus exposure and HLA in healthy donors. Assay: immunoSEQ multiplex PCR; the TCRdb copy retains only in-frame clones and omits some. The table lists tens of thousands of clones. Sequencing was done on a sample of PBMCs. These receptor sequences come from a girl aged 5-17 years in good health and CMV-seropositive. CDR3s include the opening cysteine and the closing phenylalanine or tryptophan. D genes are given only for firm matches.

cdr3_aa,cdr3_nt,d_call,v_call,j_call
CASMRRGVTYEQYF,TGCGCCAGCATGCGGCGGGGGGTGACCTACGAGCAGTACTTC,TRBD2,TRBV10-1,TRBJ2-7
CASSLDRGRDNEQFF,TGTGCCAGCAGCTTGGACAGGGGAAGGGACAATGAGCAGTTCTTC,TRBD1,TRBV7-3,TRBJ2-1
CASSLALAGGGAGELFF,TGTGCCAGCAGCTTGGCGCTAGCGGGAGGGGGGGCCGGGGAGCTGTTTTTT,TRBD2,TRBV5-4,TRBJ2-2
CASSTYMHEQFF,TGTGCCAGCAGTACCTATATGCATGAGCAGTTCTTC,.,TRBV6-5,TRBJ2-1
CASSKGASNNQPQHF,TGTGCCAGCAGCAAGGGGGCGTCGAACAATCAGCCCCAGCATTTT,TRBD1,TRBV28,TRBJ1-5
CASSGDRGISGEKLFF,TGTGCCAGCAGTGGGGACAGGGGCATTTCGGGTGAAAAACTGTTTTTT,TRBD1,TRBV6-1,TRBJ1-4
CASSSRTRVTEAFF,TGTGCCAGCAGCTCCCGGACTAGGGTCACTGAAGCTTTCTTT,.,TRBV13,TRBJ1-1
CASSLPTGQGADTQYF,TGTGCCAGCAGCTTACCTACGGGACAGGGGGCAGATACGCAGTATTTT,TRBD1,TRBV7-2,TRBJ2-3
CASTGPLRGFSGYTF,TGTGCCAGCACTGGGCCCCTACGGGGGTTCTCTGGCTACACCTTC,.,TRBV28,TRBJ1-2
CASSLVAASSYNEQFF,TGTGCCAGCAGCTTAGTCGCCGCGAGCTCCTACAATGAGCAGTTCTTC,.,TRBV7-6,TRBJ2-1
CASSQGQGEGTEAFF,TGCGCCAGCAGCCAAGGACAGGGAGAGGGGACTGAAGCTTTCTTT,TRBD1,TRBV4-1,TRBJ1-1
CASRGLTGRMQAFF,TGTGCCAGCAGGGGGTTGACAGGGAGGATGCAAGCTTTCTTT,TRBD1,TRBV6-1,TRBJ1-1
CASSSRGQAGNTIYF,TGTGCCAGCAGCTCTCGGGGACAGGCCGGAAACACCATATATTTT,TRBD1,TRBV9,TRBJ1-3
CASSSVRPGTPYNEQFF,TGTGCCAGCAGCTCGGTCCGTCCCGGGACACCATACAATGAGCAGTTCTTC,.,TRBV5-6,TRBJ2-1
CASSQGDRGGNQPQHF,TGCGCCAGCAGCCAAGGGGACAGGGGTGGGAATCAGCCCCAGCATTTT,TRBD1,TRBV4-1,TRBJ1-5
CASSQTSGPYNEQFF,TGCGCCAGCAGCCAAACTAGCGGACCCTACAATGAGCAGTTCTTC,TRBD2,TRBV4-3,TRBJ2-1
CASSQGRGTEAFF,TGCGCCAGCAGCCAAGGGAGGGGCACTGAAGCTTTCTTT,.,TRBV4-1,TRBJ1-1
CASSTRGRDSMNTEAFF,TGTGCCAGTAGTACCCGGGGCCGGGACAGCATGAACACTGAAGCTTTCTTT,TRBD1,TRBV19,TRBJ1-1
CASSPSGYGYTF,TGCGCCAGCAGCCCGTCGGGATATGGCTACACCTTC,.,TRBV5-1,TRBJ1-2
CASSQQGGDSPLHF,TGCGCCAGCAGTCAGCAGGGGGGCGATTCACCCCTCCACTTT,TRBD1,TRBV4-1,TRBJ1-6
CASSYVPGRYGYTF,TGTGCCAGCAGTTACGTCCCTGGCCGCTATGGCTACACCTTC,.,TRBV6-5,TRBJ1-2
CASSPPGTGIEAFF,TGTGCCAGCAGTCCTCCGGGGACAGGGATCGAAGCTTTCTTT,TRBD1,TRBV28,TRBJ1-1
CASSLDRVNEQYF,TGTGCCAGCAGCTTAGACAGGGTCAACGAGCAGTACTTC,TRBD1,TRBV5-4,TRBJ2-7
CASSQDTNTEAFF,TGTGCCAGCAGCCAGGACACGAACACTGAAGCTTTCTTT,.,TRBV5-4,TRBJ1-1
CASSVDRVYGYTF,TGTGCCAGCTCCGTAGACAGGGTTTATGGCTACACCTTC,TRBD1,TRBV18,TRBJ1-2
CASSESGVYGYTF,TGTGCCAGCAGTGAGTCGGGGGTCTATGGCTACACCTTC,.,TRBV6-1,TRBJ1-2
CASSELGQGEYGYTF,TGTGCCAGCAGTGAACTCGGACAGGGAGAATATGGCTACACCTTC,TRBD1,TRBV28,TRBJ1-2
CASTPGQGPTDTQYF,TGTGCCAGCACTCCGGGACAGGGACCCACAGATACGCAGTATTTT,TRBD1,TRBV5-4,TRBJ2-3
CASSYLGGAEAFF,TGTGCCAGCAGTTACTTGGGGGGGGCTGAAGCTTTCTTT,.,TRBV6-5,TRBJ1-1
CASSVVPSGGEHTF,TGTGCCAGCAGCGTAGTCCCATCGGGGGGCGAGCACACCTTC,.,TRBV9,TRBJ1-2
CASSTSWADEQFF,TGTGCCAGTAGTACTAGCTGGGCGGATGAGCAGTTCTTC,.,TRBV19,TRBJ2-1
CASSYTQGVRGYTF,TGTGCCAGCAGTTACACCCAGGGGGTTAGGGGCTACACCTTC,TRBD1,TRBV6-5,TRBJ1-2
CASRPGPSPDTQYF,TGTGCCAGCAGACCAGGGCCCTCCCCAGATACGCAGTATTTT,.,TRBV28,TRBJ2-3
CASSVREGSLTDTQYF,TGTGCCAGCAGTGTTAGGGAGGGGTCGTTAACAGATACGCAGTATTTT,TRBD2,TRBV2,TRBJ2-3
CASNSGAAESSYNSPLHF,TGTGCCAGTAACTCAGGCGCCGCAGAGAGCTCCTATAATTCACCCCTCCACTTT,.,TRBV19,TRBJ1-6
CAISGGLTGELFF,TGTGCCATCAGTGGAGGATTAACCGGGGAGCTGTTTTTT,.,TRBV10-3,TRBJ2-2
CASSRTGTPGELFF,TGTGCCAGCAGCAGGACAGGGACACCCGGGGAGCTGTTTTTT,TRBD1,TRBV11-3,TRBJ2-2
CASSLTVLRGDTQYF,TGCGCCAGCAGCCTCACAGTCCTGCGGGGAGATACGCAGTATTTT,.,TRBV4-3,TRBJ2-3
CASSPTGGREQYF,TGTGCCAGCAGCCCGACAGGGGGCAGGGAGCAGTACTTC,TRBD1,TRBV7-3,TRBJ2-7
CASSYQAGAGNTEAFF,TGTGCCAGCAGTTACCAGGCGGGGGCGGGGAACACTGAAGCTTTCTTT,.,TRBV6-5,TRBJ1-1
CASSRLATAYNEQFF,TGTGCCAGCAGTCGACTAGCGACAGCCTACAATGAGCAGTTCTTC,TRBD2,TRBV2,TRBJ2-1
CASSQDQTGNYGYTF,TGCGCCAGCAGCCAAGACCAAACAGGGAACTATGGCTACACCTTC,.,TRBV4-1,TRBJ1-2